This T cell receptor beta chain was captured by sequencing in a study of vaccination and CD4 T cells after COVID-19 (dated by TCRdb to the early 2020s). Notes on the research overall: Convalescent patients had a positive SARS-CoV-2 result on nasal swab PCR, and of these patients, 8 or 9 had mild disease and one had severe disease. The convalescent cohort comprised six males and four females, including two Hispanic individuals, seven Caucasians, two Asians and one multiracial person. Each participant got two doses of either the Pfizer-BioNTech BNT162b2 vaccine (n=8) or the Moderna mRNA-1273 vaccine (n=2). Post-COVID blood samples were collected from convalescent patients a median of roughly 100 days after diagnosis, with a range of roughly 35 to 170 days. Post-vaccine blood samples were collected a median of around 10 weeks after the second vaccine dose, ranging from roughly 13 to 250 days. Overlapping spike peptide pools from SARS-CoV-2 and from the common cold coronaviruses HCoV-NL63, HCoV-OC43 and HCoV-229E were used as culture stimuli. Control cultures received a CEFX viral epitope pool as the positive control, an HIV-1 Nef peptide pool as the negative control, or no peptide. The spike-specific CD4+ TCR repertoire was compared before and after mRNA vaccination in approximately ten COVID-19 convalescent patients and 4 infection-naive healthy vaccine recipients. Paper-wide results and their limitations: Although the median number of SARS-CoV-2-reactive clonotypes went up from roughly 22 after infection to some 37 after vaccination, the increase was not significant. Only a relatively small number of convalescent patients were included in the study, and early timepoints following natural infection were not analyzed. Among convalescent patients, a median around 83% of the SARS-CoV-2-reactive clones seen after vaccination appeared only after vaccination, which suggests priming specific to the vaccine. In convalescent patients, nearly all vaccine-specific clones (304 of 307) were found to be mono-reactive for SARS-CoV-2 spike rather than cross-reactive with common cold coronaviruses.

The library was generated by PCR. DNA from cultured CD4+ T cells was subjected to TCR sequencing with the Oncomine TCR Beta short-read assay at the Johns Hopkins FTIC core. The QIAamp micro DNA kit was used to extract genomic DNA from the cultured CD4+ T cells. Oncomine TCR Beta libraries made from cultured CD4+ T cells were pooled using unique dual indexes and sequenced on an Illumina iSeq 100. The source study handled its data this way. Non-productive sequences were removed, and CDR3s that did not start with C, did not end with F or W, or were shorter than 7 amino acids were discarded. The MANAFEST web application identified antigen-specific clonotypes by comparing peptide-stimulated wells against reference wells and other culture wells. For a clone to be called positive, the clone needed an FDR below 0.05, an odds ratio above 5, and a productive frequency above 0.1% in at least two of three replicate wells. Clonotypes that were significantly expanded in both SARS-CoV-2 spike wells and at least one common cold coronavirus spike condition were defined as cross-reactive. Levenshtein distances (stringdist) and unrooted phylogenetic trees (ape) in R version 3.6.1 were used to assess CDR3 homology. The public sequencing data were trimmed at Q25 with fastp and processed into clonotypes with MiXCR by TCRdb, which kept only in-frame beta chains. Entries that share a CDR3 protein sequence are merged under the most common genes and DNA. The V and J calls, along with clone size, are taken from TCRdb and not from the paper's own processing. This sample comprises some 13,000 distinct CDR3 sequences, 56% of them detected only once. Of the sample, roughly a sixth falls within the top ten clones.

Read against the paper, the sample's treatment or condition label means: approximately 11-day PBMC culture with coronavirus spike peptide pools or control peptides (ViraFEST assay). The ViraFEST assay, used in the study, expanded antigen-specific T cells with peptide pools and then identified the expanded clonotypes through TCR sequencing. The convalescent patients' positive SARS-CoV-2 PCR tests fell between March and December 2020, which was before the Alpha, Beta and Delta variants emerged in the United States. Over 1.5 million PBMCs per well were cultured in IMDM with roughly 5% human AB serum and approximately 9.1 IU/ml IL-2, plus 10 ug/ml peptide pools. On days 3 and 7, half of the culture medium was replaced with fresh IL-2-containing medium. After around 10 days of culture, CD4+ T cells were isolated by negative selection with the EasySep CD4+ T cell isolation kit. Ficoll-Paque Plus gradient centrifugation was used to isolate PBMCs from whole blood, and the isolated PBMCs were then either used fresh or cryopreserved at -140C. Triplicate wells were generally used for each culture condition.

As regards this clonotype: Its antigen remains undetermined. Base qualities are not at hand, and no much larger clone is one base apart.

The CDR3 sequence holds 15 residues, the cysteine and phenylalanine included. Kept here is only the CDR3 DNA, which spans 45 bases and is read in frame from base 1. A distance of 10 bases separates the germline ends of V and J, which lose 3 bases and 1 base respectively. CDR1 and CDR2 were assigned from the germline V gene (reference sequence) as LNHDA and SQIVND. The specimen sequenced was CD4+ T cells from blood, cultured in vitro. The receptor chain draws on TRBV19 and TRBJ2-1, with the D segment possibly TRBD1 or TRBD2, each aligning over 5 bases. The sequence was collected from a human donor who had recovered from COVID-19. The DNA is TGTGCCAGTAGTATCGGGACGGAGTCCTACAATGAGCAGTTCTTC. It is translated as CASSIGTESYNEQFF.